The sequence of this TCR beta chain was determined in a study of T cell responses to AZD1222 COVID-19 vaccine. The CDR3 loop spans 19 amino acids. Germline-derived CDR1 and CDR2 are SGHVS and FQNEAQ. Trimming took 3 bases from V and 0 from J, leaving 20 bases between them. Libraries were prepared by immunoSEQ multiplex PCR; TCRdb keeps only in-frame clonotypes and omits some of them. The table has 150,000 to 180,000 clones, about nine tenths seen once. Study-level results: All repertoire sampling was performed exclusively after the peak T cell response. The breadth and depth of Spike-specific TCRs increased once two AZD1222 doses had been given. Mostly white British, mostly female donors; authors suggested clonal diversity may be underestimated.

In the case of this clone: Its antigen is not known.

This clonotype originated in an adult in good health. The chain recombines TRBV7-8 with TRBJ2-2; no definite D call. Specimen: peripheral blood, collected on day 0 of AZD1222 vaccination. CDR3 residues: CASSLPNRLRTANTGELFF. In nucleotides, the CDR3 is TGTGCCAGCAGCTTGCCTAATAGATTGAGGACCGCGAACACCGGGGAGCTGTTTTTT.